This T cell receptor beta chain came from a study of blood T cell repertoires in COVID-19. TCRdb's table, derived via immunoSEQ multiplex PCR, lists solely in-frame clones and lacks some. The sample carries about 160,000 clones, roughly 80% recorded once. Germline V gives CDR1 LGHDT, CDR2 YNNKEL (reference sequence). V was pared by 2 bases and J by 8 bases, with 12 bases between. There are 14 residues in the CDR3. The chain employs TRBV3-1 (or the pseudogene TRBV3-2) and TRBJ1-4; possible D gene TRBD1, 5 bases. Sequenced: peripheral blood. This clonotype was sampled from a woman between 35 and 50 years old with COVID-19, enrolled during active disease. CDR3 sequence: CASSQFAGGEKLFF. The CDR3 DNA sequence: TGTGCCAGCAGCCAATTCGCCGGGGGGGAAAAACTGTTTTTT.